Included here is one TCR beta chain sequence, with context. Its antigen is undetermined. As the sequencing template, cDNA was produced by extracting RNA and reverse transcribing it. Sequenced by immunoSEQ multiplex PCR; TCRdb stores in-frame clones only, minus some. The sample records about 110,000 clones, 45% to 70% being singletons. This sample was taken from a study of CD8+ T cells in alopecia areata. The study's findings and limits: Patients shared TCRs less clearly than mice did, possibly for HLA-related reasons.

Germline V CDR1 and CDR2: SGDLS, YYNGEE. The CDR3 length is 15 residues. Losses at the gene ends were 3 bases for V and 2 bases for J; bases not matched to a gene: 4. The receptor was isolated from a human donor in good health. Material for sequencing was CD8+ T cells sorted from blood. The rearrangement links TRBV9 to TRBJ2-2, with TRBD1 identical over 7 bases. The CDR3 DNA reads as TGTGCCAGCAGCGGCTGGGACAGTAACACCGGGGAGCTGTTTTTT. Its protein is CASSGWDSNTGELFF.